The sequence of this TCR beta chain was determined in a study of cytotoxic CD8 clonotypes in ibrutinib-treated CLL. This clone has just a few counts. The CDR3 loop spans 21 amino acids. The ends were cut back, 5 bases at V and 2 bases at J, with 32 bases in the middle. Germline V gene data show CDR1 as PRHDT and CDR2 as FYEKMQ (reference sequence). Only in-frame clones appear in the TCRdb table, and some are missing; sequencing was by immunoSEQ multiplex PCR. Altogether 150,000 to 200,000 clones are present, more than 65% being singletons, with the ten largest covering roughly 2%. This clonotype was obtained from a human donor with chronic lymphocytic leukemia. The sample in question was PBMCs, obtained after 12 months of ibrutinib treatment. The chain is built from TRBV13 and TRBJ2-3; tentatively, D is TRBD1 or TRBD2 (6 bases each). The CDR3 DNA reads TGTGCCAGCAGCCCTACCTACCGAATCGCCGGGAGCGTGGGGGCCACAGATACGCAGTATTTT. Protein product: CASSPTYRIAGSVGATDTQYF.